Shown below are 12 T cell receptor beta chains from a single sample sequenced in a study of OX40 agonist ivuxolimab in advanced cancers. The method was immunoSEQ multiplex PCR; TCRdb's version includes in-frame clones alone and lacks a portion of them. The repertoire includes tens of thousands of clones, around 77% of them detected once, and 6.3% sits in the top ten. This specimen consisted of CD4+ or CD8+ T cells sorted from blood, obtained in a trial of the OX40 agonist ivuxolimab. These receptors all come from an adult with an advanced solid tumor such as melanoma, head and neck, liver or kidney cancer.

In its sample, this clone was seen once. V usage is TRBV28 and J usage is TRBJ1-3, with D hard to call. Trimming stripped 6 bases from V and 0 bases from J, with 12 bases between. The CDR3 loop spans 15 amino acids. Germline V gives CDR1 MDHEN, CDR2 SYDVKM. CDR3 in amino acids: CASSPSTSSGNTIYF. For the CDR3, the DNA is TGTGCCAGCAGCCCCTCAACTAGCTCTGGAAACACCATATATTTT.

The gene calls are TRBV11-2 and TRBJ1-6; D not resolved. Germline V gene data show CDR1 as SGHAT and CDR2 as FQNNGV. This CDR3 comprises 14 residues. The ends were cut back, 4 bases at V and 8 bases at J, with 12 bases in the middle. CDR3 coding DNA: TGTGCCAGCAGCTCCCCAGCCCCGTATTCACCCCTCCACTTT. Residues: CASSSPAPYSPLHF. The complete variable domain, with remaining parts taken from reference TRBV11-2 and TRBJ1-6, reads EAGVAQSPRYKIIEKRQSVAFWCNPISGHATLYWYQQILGQGPKLLIQFQNNGVVDDSQLPKDRFSAERLKGVDSTLKIQPAKLEDSAVYLCASSSPAPYSPLHFGNGTRLTVT.

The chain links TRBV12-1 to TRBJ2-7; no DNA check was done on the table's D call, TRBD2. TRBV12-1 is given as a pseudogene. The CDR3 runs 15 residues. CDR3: CASSLGRGSRNEQYF. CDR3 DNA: TGTGCCAGCAGCTTAGGACGCGGGAGTAGGAACGAGCAGTACTTC.

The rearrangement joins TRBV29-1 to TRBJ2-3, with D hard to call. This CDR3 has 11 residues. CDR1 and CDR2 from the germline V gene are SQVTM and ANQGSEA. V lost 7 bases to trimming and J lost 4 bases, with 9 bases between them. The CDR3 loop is CSGAEADTQYF. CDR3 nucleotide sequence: TGCAGCGGGGCAGAAGCAGATACGCAGTATTTT.

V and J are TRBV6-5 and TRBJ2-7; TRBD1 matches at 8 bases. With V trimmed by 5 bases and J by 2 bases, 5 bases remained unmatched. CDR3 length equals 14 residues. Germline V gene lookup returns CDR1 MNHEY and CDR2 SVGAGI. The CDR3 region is CASSRDRSTYEQYF. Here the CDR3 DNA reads TGTGCCAGCAGTAGGGACAGGTCCACCTACGAGCAGTACTTC.

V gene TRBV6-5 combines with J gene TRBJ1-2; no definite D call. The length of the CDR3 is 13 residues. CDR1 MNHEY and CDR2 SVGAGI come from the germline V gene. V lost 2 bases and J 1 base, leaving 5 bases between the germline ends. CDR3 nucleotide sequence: TGTGCCAGCAGTTACAGGGATAACTATGGCTACACCTTC. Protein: CASSYRDNYGYTF.

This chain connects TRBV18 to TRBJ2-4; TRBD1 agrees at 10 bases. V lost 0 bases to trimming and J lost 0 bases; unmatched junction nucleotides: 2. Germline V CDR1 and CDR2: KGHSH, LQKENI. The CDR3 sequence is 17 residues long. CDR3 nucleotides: TGTGCCAGCTCACCACCGGGACAGGGGACAGCCAAAAACATTCAGTACTTC. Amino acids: CASSPPGQGTAKNIQYF.

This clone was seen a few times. The CDR3 loop reads CASSLTSLFQETQYF. The CDR3 nucleotides are TGCGCCAGCAGCTTGACTAGCTTGTTCCAAGAGACCCAGTACTTC. The genes are TRBV5-1 and TRBJ2-5; perhaps TRBD2 as D (6 bases). Germline assignment: CDR1 SGHRS and CDR2 YFSETQ. V was pared by 1 base and J by 1 base, with 11 bases between. The CDR3 has 15 amino acids. Full variable domain (rest looked up from reference TRBV5-1 and TRBJ2-5): KAGVTQTPRYLIKTRGQQVTLSCSPISGHRSVSWYQQTPGQGLQFLFEYFSETQRNKGNFPGRFSGRQFSNSRSEMNVSTLELGDSALYLCASSLTSLFQETQYFGPGTRLLVL.

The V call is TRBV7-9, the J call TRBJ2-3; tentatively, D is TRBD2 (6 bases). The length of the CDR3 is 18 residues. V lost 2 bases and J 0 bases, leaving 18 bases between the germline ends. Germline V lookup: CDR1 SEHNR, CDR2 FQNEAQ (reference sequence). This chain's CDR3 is CASSLPPRLAGSTDTQYF. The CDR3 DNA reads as TGTGCCAGCAGCTTACCACCCCGTCTTGCGGGAAGCACAGATACGCAGTATTTT.

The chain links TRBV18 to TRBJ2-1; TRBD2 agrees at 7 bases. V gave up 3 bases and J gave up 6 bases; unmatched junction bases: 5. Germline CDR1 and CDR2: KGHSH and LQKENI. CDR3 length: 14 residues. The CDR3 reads CASSPPGGGNEQFF. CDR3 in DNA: TGTGCCAGCTCACCCCCGGGGGGAGGCAATGAGCAGTTCTTC. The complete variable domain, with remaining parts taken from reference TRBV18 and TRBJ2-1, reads NAGVMQNPRHLVRRRGQEARLRCSPMKGHSHVYWYRQLPEEGLKFMVYLQKENIIDESGMPKERFSAEFPKEGPSILRIQQVVRGDSAAYFCASSPPGGGNEQFFGPGTRLTVL.

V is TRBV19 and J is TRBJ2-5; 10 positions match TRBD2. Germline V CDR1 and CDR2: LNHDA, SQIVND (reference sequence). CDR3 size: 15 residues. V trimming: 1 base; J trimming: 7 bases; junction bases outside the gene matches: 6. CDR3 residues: CASSIGAGGPRTQYF. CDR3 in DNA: TGTGCCAGTAGTATAGGAGCGGGAGGGCCTCGGACCCAGTACTTC.

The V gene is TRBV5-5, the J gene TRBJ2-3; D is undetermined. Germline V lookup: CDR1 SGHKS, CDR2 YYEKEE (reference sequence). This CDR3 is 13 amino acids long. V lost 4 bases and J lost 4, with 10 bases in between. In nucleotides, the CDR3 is TGTGCCAGCAGCCCCCCTTGGGCAGATACGCAGTATTTT. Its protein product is CASSPPWADTQYF.